The TCR beta chain described here comes from a study of immune evolution from preneoplasia to lung adenocarcinoma. Study at large: HLA loss of heterozygosity: approximately 7.5% AIS, over 12% MIA, approximately 35% ADC, none AAH.

As for this clone: The antigen is not known. A much larger clone lies one base from this, so it may be a read error.

Regarding the study as a whole: From normal lung to invasive adenocarcinoma, top clone frequencies appeared to decrease.

TCRdb's table, derived via immunoSEQ multiplex PCR, lists solely in-frame clones and lacks some. The top ten clones hold about 6% of a sample with 20,000 to 30,000 clones, roughly 70% of them seen once. Germline-derived CDR1 and CDR2 are SGHNT and YENEEA. With 8 bases removed from V and 2 bases from J, the gap between germline ends came to 14 bases. The length of the CDR3 is 14 residues. The source of this sequence is a person aged 55 to 69 with invasive lung adenocarcinoma. Some clones in this sample may be carry-over from other donors' samples. Source material: FFPE invasive lung adenocarcinoma tissue. The chain couples TRBV11-3 to TRBJ2-3; no definite D call. CDR3 amino acids: CASSLSQDTDTQYF. The CDR3 nucleotides are TGTGCCAGCTCCCTAAGTCAGGACACAGATACGCAGTATTTT.